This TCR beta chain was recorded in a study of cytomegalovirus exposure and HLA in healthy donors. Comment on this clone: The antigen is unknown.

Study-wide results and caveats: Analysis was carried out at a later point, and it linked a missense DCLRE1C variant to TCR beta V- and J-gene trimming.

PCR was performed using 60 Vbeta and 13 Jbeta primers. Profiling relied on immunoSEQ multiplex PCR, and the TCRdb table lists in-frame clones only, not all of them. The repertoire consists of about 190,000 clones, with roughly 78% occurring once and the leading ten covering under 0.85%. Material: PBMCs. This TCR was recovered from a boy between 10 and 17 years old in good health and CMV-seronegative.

CDR3 in amino acids: CASSENRPGNQPQHF. In DNA form, the CDR3 reads TGTGCCAGCAGTGAAAATCGTCCGGGGAATCAGCCCCAGCATTTT. The chain joins TRBV6-1 to TRBJ1-5; D is uncertain. With 2 bases removed from V and 4 bases from J, the gap between germline ends came to 12 bases. The V gene's germline CDR1 is MNHNS and CDR2 SASEGT. This CDR3 spans 15 amino acids.